The clone carrying this TCR beta chain came up a few times. The antigen is undetermined. TCRdb re-called the RT-PCR reads with MiXCR, one entry per CDR3 protein. The repertoire includes hundreds of thousands of distinct CDR3 sequences, around a sixth of them detected once, and approximately 11% sits in the top ten. These data originate in a study of response to subunit inactivated influenza vaccine. General study findings and limits: The authors suggested that few new T cells are recruited per seasonal influenza vaccination.

This sequence originates from a man aged 50-59 years who received an inactivated influenza vaccine. The sample here was PBMCs from blood, taken 5 days after vaccination.

For the CDR3, the DNA is TGTGCCAGCAGCATAAGGGACAGGACCTACGAGCAGTACTTC. Translated, it gives CASSIRDRTYEQYF. This sequence joins TRBV21-1 and TRBJ2-7; the DNA was not compared with TRBD1, the D call given in the table. TRBV21-1 is a pseudogene segment. This CDR3 contains 14 residues.